The 16 T cell receptor beta chains listed next were all sequenced from one sample in a study of lymphopenia after photon versus proton radiotherapy. TCRdb's copy holds only in-frame clones and misses some; the assay was immunoSEQ multiplex PCR. The table includes 40,000 to 45,000 clones, 85% to 90% detected once. The sample consisted of peripheral blood, taken from a patient treated with proton-based radiotherapy. The source is a woman between 70 and 85 years old with pancreatic cancer. Some clones in this sample may be carry-over from other donors' samples.

J is TRBJ1-2 and V is TRBV25-1; no clear D gene. CDR1 is MGHDK, CDR2 SYGVNS, per germline. The V end lost 4 bases, the J end lost 7 bases, and 10 bases lay between the germline ends. The CDR3 loop spans 12 amino acids. The CDR3: CASSGALGGYTF. The CDR3 DNA reads as TGTGCCAGCAGTGGGGCCCTAGGTGGCTACACCTTC.

The CDR3 DNA sequence: TGCAGCGTTGCCCCCGGGACAGGGAGCGAGCAGTACTTC. Encoded protein: CSVAPGTGSEQYF. The J gene is TRBJ2-7, the V gene TRBV29-1; 9 bases line up with TRBD1. The CDR3 sequence is 13 residues long. CDR1 is SQVTM, CDR2 ANQGSEA, per germline. The trim removed 4 bases at V and 6 bases at J, leaving 7 bases unmatched.

This rearrangement joins TRBV9 to TRBJ2-7; TRBD1 matches at 9 bases. With V trimmed by 3 bases and J by 4 bases, 8 bases remained unmatched. Germline CDR1 and CDR2: SGDLS and YYNGEE. This CDR3 region has 15 residues. This chain's CDR3 is CASSADRGFLYEQYF. Written as DNA, the CDR3 is TGTGCCAGCAGCGCTGACAGGGGGTTCCTTTACGAGCAGTACTTC.

The chain recombines TRBV19 with TRBJ2-6, with D perhaps TRBD1 (5 bases). CDR3 length equals 16 residues. Germline V lookup: CDR1 LNHDA, CDR2 SQIVND (reference sequence). The germline V and J ends were trimmed by 3 bases and 0 bases, with 9 bases remaining between them. CDR3 sequence reads: CASSISGRSGANVLTF. The DNA of the CDR3 is TGTGCCAGTAGTATCTCAGGGCGCTCTGGGGCCAACGTCCTGACTTTC. Complete variable domain (other parts from reference TRBV19 and TRBJ2-6): DGGITQSPKYLFRKEGQNVTLSCEQNLNHDAMYWYRQDPGQGLRLIYYSQIVNDFQKGDIAEGYSVSREKKESFPLTVTSAQKNPTAFYLCASSISGRSGANVLTFGAGSRLTVL.

V gene TRBV29-1 combines with J gene TRBJ2-3; 7 nucleotides match TRBD1. The V gene's germline CDR1 is SQVTM and CDR2 ANQGSEA. The CDR3 extends over 14 amino acids. With 6 bases clipped from V and 4 bases from J, the junction kept 10 bases outside the gene matches. The chain's CDR3 is CSVGQTGLPDTQYF. CDR3 coding DNA: TGCAGCGTAGGTCAGACAGGGTTACCAGATACGCAGTATTTT.

J is TRBJ2-3 and V is TRBV29-1; perhaps D is TRBD1 or TRBD2 (5 bases each). The V end was cut by 4 bases, the J end by 3 bases, with 14 bases between. The CDR3 consists of 14 residues. Germline CDR1 is SQVTM and CDR2 is ANQGSEA. CDR3 nucleotide sequence: TGCAGCGTTGCCGGGACGCCGCGGACAGATACGCAGTATTTT. Its translation: CSVAGTPRTDTQYF.

This clone appeared once. This chain joins TRBV19 and TRBJ1-1; 7 positions agree with TRBD1. From germline, CDR1 is LNHDA and CDR2 SQIVND (reference sequence). V shed 5 bases, J shed 1 base, and the junction held 7 bases outside the gene matches. This CDR3 has 15 amino acids. The chain's CDR3 is CASSPQGFGNTEAFF. Here the CDR3 DNA reads TGTGCCAGTAGTCCACAGGGGTTTGGGAACACTGAAGCTTTCTTT.

This clone appeared a single time. V gene TRBV29-1 combines with J gene TRBJ2-7; 8 bases agree with TRBD2. From germline, CDR1 is SQVTM and CDR2 ANQGSEA. The CDR3 consists of 14 residues. J was trimmed by 4 bases and V by 8 bases; bases with no gene match: 13. The CDR3 nucleotides read TGCAGCATTAGGGGGGGTACTAGCGGATACGAGCAGTACTTC. It codes for CSIRGGTSGYEQYF.

The CDR3 here is CASRGPGTGEGYTF. The DNA of the CDR3 is TGTGCCAGCAGAGGCCCCGGGACAGGTGAAGGCTACACCTTC. V gene TRBV28 combines with J gene TRBJ1-2; 8 nucleotides align to TRBD1. CDR1 and CDR2 (germline): MDHEN, SYDVKM. With 6 bases clipped from V and 8 bases from J, the junction kept 11 bases outside the gene matches. The CDR3 is 14 residues long.

The CDR3 is CASRPGVLYEQFF. CDR3 nucleotides: TGTGCCAGCAGGCCGGGAGTACTCTATGAGCAGTTCTTC. The chain has TRBV6-5 and TRBJ2-1; D is perhaps TRBD2 (6 bases). V was shortened by 6 bases and J by 8 bases, with 14 bases between the two germline ends. The CDR3 runs 13 residues. Germline CDR1 MNHEY, CDR2 SVGAGI.

The chain has TRBV5-1 and TRBJ1-6; D uncertain. Germline lookup yields CDR1 SGHRS and CDR2 YFSETQ. The CDR3 consists of 16 residues. V lost 5 bases and J 4 bases, leaving 16 bases between the germline ends. In nucleotides, the CDR3 is TGCGCCAGCAGTTTGTATTCAGAAGCTTATAATTCACCCCTCCACTTT. Amino acid sequence: CASSLYSEAYNSPLHF.

The genes are TRBV6-6 and TRBJ2-1; D possibly corresponds to TRBD1 (5 bases). This CDR3 has 14 residues. The germline CDR1 and CDR2 sequences are MNHNY and SVGAGI (reference sequence). The germline V and J ends were trimmed by 7 bases and 8 bases, with 18 bases remaining between them. The CDR3 sequence: CASNPLVVGDEQFF. The CDR3 DNA is TGTGCCAGCAACCCGCTGGTAGTAGGGGATGAGCAGTTCTTC.

The chain uses TRBV7-2 and TRBJ1-1; 8 bases are shared with TRBD1. With V trimmed by 5 bases and J by 4 bases, 15 bases remained unmatched. The germline CDR1 and CDR2 sequences are SGHTA and FQGNSA. This CDR3 contains 17 residues. The CDR3, as DNA: TGTGCCAGCAGCCTCCCCAGCGCAGGGGGCTGGGGCACTGAAGCTTTCTTT. Translation gives CASSLPSAGGWGTEAFF. The variable domain in full, with the rest retrieved from reference TRBV7-2 and TRBJ1-1, is GAGVSQSPSNKVTEKGKDVELRCDPISGHTALYWYRQSLGQGLEFLIYFQGNSAPDKSGLPSDRFSAERTGGSVSTLTIQRTQQEDSAVYLCASSLPSAGGWGTEAFFGQGTRLTVV.

By share, this clone ranks as medium-sized. The chain joins TRBV29-1 to TRBJ2-7; TRBD1 matches 9 bases. CDR3 length equals 13 residues. Germline loops: CDR1 SQVTM, CDR2 ANQGSEA. V was pared by 4 bases and J by 7 bases, with 8 bases of the junction left unmatched. CDR3 amino acids: CSVVEDRGWEQYF. For the CDR3, the DNA is TGCAGCGTTGTAGAGGACAGGGGTTGGGAGCAGTACTTC.

The chain has TRBV5-5 and TRBJ1-5; D is unresolved. CDR3 size: 15 residues. Germline V CDR1 and CDR2: SGHKS, YYEKEE (reference sequence). V lost 4 bases and J lost 5, with 16 bases in between. The CDR3 sequence is CASSLSRQLDQPQHF. In DNA, the CDR3 is TGTGCCAGCAGCCTGAGTCGGCAGCTGGATCAGCCCCAGCATTTT.

V is TRBV30 and J is TRBJ2-7; D uncertain. The CDR3 extends over 12 amino acids. The V end was cut by 3 bases, the J end by 3 bases, with 9 bases between. CDR1 and CDR2 from the germline V gene are GTSNPN and SVGIG (reference sequence). The chain's CDR3 is CAWSRKVYEQYF. DNA for the CDR3: TGTGCCTGGAGCCGAAAGGTCTACGAGCAGTACTTC.